A selection of T cell receptor beta chains follows, all from one sample in a study of shared clonotypes between healthy human individuals. Sequenced by immunoSEQ multiplex PCR; TCRdb stores in-frame clones only, minus some. The sample yields approximately 340,000 clones, over 65% seen once. Sequencing used memory CD4+ T cells sorted from blood. All receptors come from a man aged 25-45 years in good health. Both conserved end residues are part of each CDR3. Fields, in order: clone size, CDR3 length, V gene, D gene, J gene, CDR3 DNA, CDR3 protein. A D gene is named only where the DNA matches it firmly. Clone size is shown for a subset of rows, as once, few, many or a class of expanded clone.

-	14	TRBV5-1	-	TRBJ2-2	TGCGCCAGCAGCTTGGGCCATCCCACCGGGGAGCTGTTTTTT	CASSLGHPTGELFF
-	18	TRBV18	-	TRBJ2-6	TGTGCCAGCTCACGAACCGGACCAACAGGGGAGGCGGCCAACGTCCTGACTTTC	CASSRTGPTGEAANVLTF
-	14	TRBV19	-	TRBJ2-2	TGTGCCAGTAGTTTGACATACACGGCCGGGGAGCTGTTTTTT	CASSLTYTAGELFF
-	15	TRBV5-1	TRBD1	TRBJ1-2	TGCGCCAGCAGCGAAAATACAGGGGCCCACTATGGCTACACCTTC	CASSENTGAHYGYTF
-	17	TRBV21-1	-	TRBJ2-7	TGTGCCAGCATCGAAACGGTCTGGGAGGGCCGCTCGAAAGAGCAGTACTTC	CASIETVWEGRSKEQYF
-	15	TRBV13	-	TRBJ2-1	TGTGCCAGCAGCTTGCTAGGTAGCTCCTACAATGAGCAGTTCTTC	CASSLLGSSYNEQFF
-	12	TRBV30	TRBD1	TRBJ1-1	TGTGCCTGGTCGGGACAGCTCACTGAAGCTTTCTTT	CAWSGQLTEAFF
-	15	TRBV4-1	TRBD1	TRBJ2-2	TGCGCCAGCAGCAAAACAGGGGGGAGAACCGGGGAGCTGTTTTTT	CASSKTGGRTGELFF
-	13	TRBV11-2	-	TRBJ2-1	TGTGCCAGCAGCTTAGAGGGTCCTCAAGAGCAGTTCTTC	CASSLEGPQEQFF
-	15	TRBV28	-	TRBJ1-1	TGTGCCAGCGCTGACCCCCCGACAGGCGCGGCTGAAGCTTTCTTT	CASADPPTGAAEAFF
-	14	TRBV18	TRBD1	TRBJ1-1	TGTGCCAGCTCACCGACAGGGTGGGACACTGAAGCTTTCTTT	CASSPTGWDTEAFF
-	17	TRBV9	TRBD1	TRBJ2-5	TGTGCCAGCAGCGTCACAGCCGGGACAGGGACCCAAGAGACCCAGTACTTC	CASSVTAGTGTQETQYF
-	14	TRBV7-3	-	TRBJ2-3	TGTGCCAGCAGCCTGGACAGTTCCACAGATACGCAGTATTTT	CASSLDSSTDTQYF
many	16	TRBV5-6	-	TRBJ1-2	TGTGCCAGCAGCTTGGGAGGGATGGGCGGACCAGATGGCTACACCTTC	CASSLGGMGGPDGYTF
-	14	TRBV11-3	-	TRBJ2-2	TGTGCCAGCAGCTTAGGGCCAATGACCGGGGAGCTGTTTTTT	CASSLGPMTGELFF
few	16	TRBV11-3	TRBD2	TRBJ2-1	TGTGCCAGCAGCAGGACTAGGTCGACAGACTACAATGAGCAGTTCTTC	CASSRTRSTDYNEQFF